One T cell receptor beta chain is described in this entry. This table comes from immunoSEQ multiplex PCR, and its TCRdb copy is limited to in-frame clones, with some not included. The sample holds approximately 88,000 clones, approximately 91% seen once. These data belong to a study of control samples from healthy donors and cancer patients. The CDR3 covers 16 residues. V shed 4 bases and J 6 bases; nucleotides not matched to a gene: 10. From germline, CDR1 is SGHRS and CDR2 YFSETQ. Source material: blood. The chain joins TRBV5-1 to TRBJ1-2; 12 bases are a match to TRBD1. This clonotype was obtained from a woman aged 25 to 45 in good health. The CDR3 DNA reads as TGCGCCAGCAGCCACGGGTCCGGGACAGGGGGCGATGGCTACACCTTC. It codes for CASSHGSGTGGDGYTF. Filled out from reference TRBV5-1 and TRBJ1-2, the complete variable domain reads KAGVTQTPRYLIKTRGQQVTLSCSPISGHRSVSWYQQTPGQGLQFLFEYFSETQRNKGNFPGRFSGRQFSNSRSEMNVSTLELGDSALYLCASSHGSGTGGDGYTFGSGTRLTVV.